The clone carrying this TCR beta chain was observed at least ten times. Time point indicated: sample taken at primary tumor resection. In each case, whole RNA from tumor, nontumor lung or frozen PBMC was sequenced unsorted. This sample was included in a study of spatial heterogeneity in lung cancer. Individual TCR cDNA molecules each bore their own unique molecular identifier. TCRdb re-analysed the 5' RACE reads in MiXCR, keeping a single row per CDR3 protein. The data hold approximately 44,000 distinct CDR3 sequences, with 12% to 15% observed a single time. This CDR3 comprises 16 residues. The sequencing here drew on PBMCs, taken at surgery. This sequence joins TRBV21-1 and TRBJ1-5; the table's D call TRBD1 went unverified against the DNA. TRBV21-1 counts as a pseudogene. The TCR comes from a male donor with early-stage non-small cell lung cancer. CDR3 DNA: TGTGCCAGCAGCCAAAGGGGGCAGTCTAGCAATCAGCCCCAGCATTTT. Residues: CASSQRGQSSNQPQHF.